Following are 2 T cell receptor beta chains from one sample sequenced in a study of identical twins. TCRdb called the 5' RACE reads again in MiXCR, with one record for every CDR3 protein. The data contain hundreds of thousands of distinct CDR3 sequences, over 5% of them singletons. Specimen: naive T cells sorted from blood. The source is a man aged 18 to 30 in good health.

The genes are TRBV5-4 and TRBJ1-2; TRBD1 matches 9 bases. This CDR3 spans 14 amino acids. CDR1 and CDR2 from the germline V gene are SGHNT and YYREEE (reference sequence). The V gene end was trimmed by 2 bases and the J gene end by 7 bases; junction bases not matched to a gene: 6. The CDR3 protein is CASSFRDRARGYTF. The CDR3 nucleotides are TGTGCCAGCAGCTTCCGGGACAGGGCGCGTGGCTACACCTTC.

The chain combines TRBV6-1 with TRBJ2-3; 7 nucleotides match TRBD2. In germline, CDR1 is MNHNS, CDR2 SASEGT. The CDR3 totals 16 residues. V gave up 1 base and J gave up 7 bases; unmatched junction bases: 11. As DNA, the CDR3 is TGTGCCAGCAGTGAAGGGGCTAGCGGTGGTTTGTATACGCAGTATTTT. Translated, it gives CASSEGASGGLYTQYF.